Listed here is a single TCR beta chain. Its antigen is currently unknown. The PCR contained 60 Vbeta and 13 Jbeta primers. Using immunoSEQ multiplex PCR, the repertoire was profiled, and TCRdb retains in-frame clones only, with some absent. The specimen's table records 150,000 or so clones. V gave up 8 bases and J gave up 2 bases, with 11 bases separating them. The CDR3 contains 13 residues. Germline lookup yields CDR1 SEHNR and CDR2 FQNEAQ (reference sequence). These data are taken from a study of cytomegalovirus exposure and HLA in healthy donors. Study-level findings and limits: TCR beta chain V- and J-gene trimming was linked, in a later analysis, to a missense variant in DCLRE1C. Later analysis identified 16,000 or so TCR beta sequences associated with HLA alleles, using a false discovery rate threshold of 0.05.

Sequencing input: PBMCs. The chain carries TRBV7-9 and TRBJ2-3; D is undetermined. The sequence was collected from a man aged 25-40 years in good health and CMV-seronegative. CDR3 amino acids: CASVRPYTDTQYF. The CDR3 DNA follows: TGTGCCAGCGTGAGGCCTTACACAGATACGCAGTATTTT.